Sequencing of this T cell receptor beta chain was carried out in a study of cytomegalovirus exposure and HLA in healthy donors. Study-level points and caveats: Subsequent analysis showed first-cohort TCR clusters tending to co-occur in some 110 validation repertoires. Reportedly, diagnosis of cytomegalovirus status by the classifier showed high specificity and sensitivity.

As regards this clone: What it binds is unknown.

The table came from immunoSEQ multiplex PCR; TCRdb's copy has only in-frame clones and leaves some out. The sample gives over 250,000 clones, approximately 83% of which show up once; over 0.95% is in the top ten. Germline CDR1 and CDR2: WSHSY and SAAADI. The V end lost 3 bases, the J end lost 8 bases, and 13 bases lay between the germline ends. This CDR3 is 13 amino acids long. The donors were part of the validation cohort of 100 to 150 subjects. That cohort was separate from the first cohort, which comprised about 730 subjects. V is TRBV10-2 and J is TRBJ1-1, with a weak D call TRBD1 (5 bases). Sequencing was carried out using PBMCs. This receptor was obtained from a woman in her late teens or twenties in good health and CMV-seronegative. Written as DNA, the CDR3 is TGCGCCAGCAGTGACGGGCAGGGAGGCGAAGCTTTCTTT. Its protein product is CASSDGQGGEAFF.